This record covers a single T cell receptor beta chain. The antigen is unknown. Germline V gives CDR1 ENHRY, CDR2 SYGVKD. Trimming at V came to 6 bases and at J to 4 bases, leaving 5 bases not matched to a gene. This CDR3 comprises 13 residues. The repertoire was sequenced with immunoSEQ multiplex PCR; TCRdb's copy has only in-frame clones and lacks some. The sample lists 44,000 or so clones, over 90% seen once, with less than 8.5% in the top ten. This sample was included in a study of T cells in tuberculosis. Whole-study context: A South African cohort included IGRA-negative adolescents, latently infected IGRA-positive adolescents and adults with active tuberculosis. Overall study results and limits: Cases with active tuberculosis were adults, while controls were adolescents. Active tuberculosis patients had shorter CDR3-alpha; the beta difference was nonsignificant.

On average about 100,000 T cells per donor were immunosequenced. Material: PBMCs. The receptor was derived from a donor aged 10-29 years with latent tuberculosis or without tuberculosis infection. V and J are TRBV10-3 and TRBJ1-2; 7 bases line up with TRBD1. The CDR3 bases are TGTGCCATCAGCGATGACAGGGCCTATGGCTACACCTTC. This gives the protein CAISDDRAYGYTF.